This TCR beta chain was observed in a study of shared clonotypes between healthy human individuals. Data came from immunoSEQ multiplex PCR; TCRdb stores just in-frame clones and leaves some out. The profile covers about 470,000 clones, with 75% to 85% appearing a single time and around 13% taken by the ten largest. Study findings and constraints: Only blood underwent sampling, and tissue repertoires likely differ.

The CDR3 has 14 residues. Germline CDR1 is MDHEN and CDR2 is SYDVKM. V was cut by 4 bases and J by 4 bases, with 13 bases left in between. Concerning this clone: Its antigen is not known.

There were only Caucasian adults among the donors, and all lived in Nashville, Tennessee. The sequencing input was PBMCs. The clonotype originates from a woman in her forties in good health. Some clones in this sample may be carry-over from other donors' samples. This chain links TRBV28 with TRBJ1-2, with D uncertain. CDR3 residues: CASSSYGESYGYTF. For the CDR3, the DNA is TGTGCCAGCAGTTCCTACGGGGAAAGCTATGGCTACACCTTC.